One and the same sample provided the 3 T cell receptor beta chains below, sequenced in a study of cytotoxic CD8 clonotypes in ibrutinib-treated CLL. Generated by immunoSEQ multiplex PCR, the TCRdb table keeps only in-frame clones and is missing some. This sample yields under 150,000 clones, of which 80% are seen a single time; 7.6% belongs to the top ten. Source: PBMCs, taken after 36 months of ibrutinib treatment. The receptors were sampled from a human donor with chronic lymphocytic leukemia.

The rearrangement links TRBV5-8 to TRBJ1-5; no clear D gene. The CDR3 has 17 amino acids. Germline lookup yields CDR1 SGHTS and CDR2 YDEGEE. V lost 2 bases, J lost 3 bases, and 18 bases lay in between. The CDR3, as DNA: TGTGCCAGCAGCTTTGGTTTGGTCAGGTCTCTCAATCAGCCCCAGCATTTT. It codes for CASSFGLVRSLNQPQHF.

In its sample, this clone was seen many times. This sequence joins TRBV10-3 and TRBJ2-1; D might be TRBD1 or TRBD2, each matching 5 bases. The CDR3 consists of 10 residues. The germline CDR1 and CDR2 sequences are ENHRY and SYGVKD. V was clipped by 8 bases and J by 8 bases, with 7 bases between them. CDR3 loop: CAIGDDEQFF. CDR3 sequence (DNA): TGTGCCATCGGGGACGATGAGCAGTTCTTC.

This chain connects TRBV6-5 to TRBJ2-3, with unresolved D. This CDR3 contains 11 residues. V lost 8 bases and J lost 5, with 8 bases in between. CDR1 is MNHEY, CDR2 SVGAGI, per germline. The CDR3 reads CASWVGDTQYF. CDR3 in DNA: TGTGCCAGCTGGGTGGGAGATACGCAGTATTTT.